The 32 T cell receptor beta chains below all came from one sample that was sequenced in a study of blood T cell repertoires in COVID-19. Measured with immunoSEQ multiplex PCR; TCRdb has only the in-frame clones, and not every one. The sample has 300,000 to 350,000 clones; 80% to 95% are singletons. Sequences were obtained from peripheral blood. These TCRs come from a woman aged 25 to 39 with COVID-19, enrolled during active disease.

The chain recombines TRBV2 with TRBJ1-6; the match to TRBD1 covers 7 bases. Losses at the gene ends were 6 bases for V and 9 bases for J; bases not matched to a gene: 14. Germline V gene data show CDR1 as SNHLY and CDR2 as FYNNEI. The CDR3 consists of 16 residues. CDR3 region: CASRGRSGQEGSPLHF. CDR3 nucleotides: TGTGCCAGCAGAGGAAGGTCCGGACAGGAGGGTTCACCCCTCCACTTT.

The rearrangement links TRBV7-2 to TRBJ1-4; D is perhaps TRBD1 (5 bases). Germline CDR1 is SGHTA and CDR2 is FQGNSA. The CDR3 runs 14 residues. V was pared by 0 bases and J by 11 bases, with 13 bases between. The CDR3 DNA is TGTGCCAGCAGCTTAGCAGGGGCCTCTGGGAAACTGTTTTTT. Protein product: CASSLAGASGKLFF.

This clone was counted once. Other DNA sequences from this sample encode an identical CDR3 as well. This chain connects TRBV5-1 to TRBJ2-7, with 9 bases that match TRBD2. CDR1 and CDR2 (germline): SGHRS, YFSETQ. Trimming at V came to 2 bases and at J to 0 bases, leaving 3 bases not matched to a gene. The CDR3 runs to 15 residues. The DNA of the CDR3 is TGCGCCAGCAGCTTCGGTAGCGGGAGCTCCTACGAGCAGTACTTC. Translated, it gives CASSFGSGSSYEQYF.

This clone showed up just a few times. The genes are TRBV4-3 and TRBJ1-2; D is ambiguous. This CDR3 has 13 residues. The V end was cut by 2 bases, the J end by 6 bases, with 10 bases between. Germline CDR1 and CDR2: LGHNA and YSLEER. The CDR3 DNA reads TGCGCCAGCAGCCAACTATGGGCACATGGCTACACCTTC. This encodes CASSQLWAHGYTF.

This chain joins TRBV5-6 and TRBJ2-4, with 7 bases identical to TRBD2. The CDR3 is made up of 14 amino acids. V was clipped by 0 bases and J by 7 bases; unmatched bases: 4. CDR1 and CDR2 (germline): SGHDT, YYEEEE. The CDR3 sequence: CASSLARGGNIQYF. Here the CDR3 DNA reads TGTGCCAGCAGCTTGGCTAGGGGAGGGAACATTCAGTACTTC.

The rearrangement links TRBV10-3 to TRBJ2-7; 10 nucleotides agree with TRBD1. This CDR3 region has 13 residues. CDR1 is ENHRY and CDR2 is SYGVKD in the germline V gene. V shed 8 bases, J shed 3 bases, and the junction held 4 bases outside the gene matches. CDR3 nucleotide sequence: TGTGCCATCGGAGGGACAGGGGTCTACGAGCAGTACTTC. Protein: CAIGGTGVYEQYF.

The chain links TRBV28 to TRBJ2-3, with D unclear. V was trimmed by 6 bases and J by 5 bases, leaving 15 bases between them. The germline V gene encodes CDR1 MDHEN and CDR2 SYDVKM. The CDR3 covers 14 residues. The CDR3 reads CASRSEHLVDTQYF. CDR3 coding DNA: TGTGCCAGCAGGTCGGAGCACTTGGTAGATACGCAGTATTTT.

The chain is built from TRBV9 and TRBJ2-2; maybe TRBD2 (6 bases). V was cut by 0 bases and J by 6 bases, with 9 bases left in between. Germline CDR1 SGDLS, CDR2 YYNGEE. CDR3 length equals 14 residues. CDR3 sequence reads: CASSVGLVPGELFF. CDR3 sequence (DNA): TGTGCCAGCAGCGTAGGACTAGTTCCCGGGGAGCTGTTTTTT.

This clone was seen more than once but under ten times. The CDR3 reads CASSVGREQFF. The CDR3, as DNA: TGTGCCAGCAGCGTAGGCAGGGAGCAGTTCTTC. The chain joins TRBV9 to TRBJ2-1, with D unresolved. The CDR3 consists of 11 residues. The ends were cut back, 0 bases at V and 10 bases at J, with 5 bases in the middle. The germline V gene has CDR1 SGDLS and CDR2 YYNGEE.

This sequence joins TRBV6-5 and TRBJ2-7; the D gene is possibly TRBD2 (6 bases). Germline V gene lookup returns CDR1 MNHEY and CDR2 SVGAGI. This CDR3 region has 13 residues. Deletions cut 8 bases from V and 5 bases from J, with 16 bases between. The CDR3 nucleotides read TGTGCCAGCTGTTTGGTGGCGGGAAACGAGCAGTACTTC. This gives the protein CASCLVAGNEQYF.

This clone has just one count. J is TRBJ2-7 and V is TRBV7-2; D is possibly TRBD2 (6 bases). There are 15 residues in the CDR3. The V gene's germline CDR1 is SGHTA and CDR2 FQGNSA. With 5 bases removed from V and 1 base from J, the gap between germline ends came to 15 bases. Here the CDR3 DNA reads TGTGCCAGCAGCCCTCAGTTGGGGAGGTCCTACGAGCAGTACTTC. Encoded protein: CASSPQLGRSYEQYF.

This chain connects TRBV7-9 to TRBJ1-2; TRBD1 might be the D (6 bases). Germline CDR1 reads SEHNR; CDR2 reads FQNEAQ (reference sequence). The CDR3 has 15 amino acids. V was trimmed by 3 bases and J by 4 bases, leaving 15 bases between them. CDR3 DNA: TGTGCCAGCAGCTTCTGGGGGCGGGAGGGCTATGGCTACACCTTC. Translation: CASSFWGREGYGYTF.

The chain combines TRBV29-1 with TRBJ1-1; no reliable D call. CDR3 length: 13 amino acids. CDR1 and CDR2 (germline): SQVTM, ANQGSEA. The ends were cut back, 1 base at V and 1 base at J, with 7 bases in the middle. CDR3 sequence: CSVEAGRNTEAFF. In DNA form, the CDR3 reads TGCAGCGTTGAAGCGGGTAGGAACACTGAAGCTTTCTTT.

This rearrangement joins TRBV19 to TRBJ1-5; D may be TRBD1 (6 bases). The V and J ends lost 7 bases and 6 bases respectively, with 16 bases between them. This CDR3 region has 14 residues. In germline, CDR1 is LNHDA, CDR2 SQIVND (reference sequence). In nucleotides, the CDR3 is TGTGCCAGTACGGCGACAGGCGGGTTTCAGCCCCAGCATTTT. Its translation: CASTATGGFQPQHF.

This rearrangement joins TRBV24-1 to TRBJ1-5, with TRBD1 identical over 7 bases. Germline trimming cut 6 bases from V and 5 bases from J; bases unmatched to any gene: 6. This CDR3 is 14 amino acids long. Per germline, CDR1 KGHDR and CDR2 SFDVKD. Here the CDR3 DNA reads TGTGCCACCAGTCACCGGGACAGAGATCAGCCCCAGCATTTT. The encoded protein is CATSHRDRDQPQHF.

The gene calls are TRBV19 and TRBJ1-2, with a tentative D call TRBD1 (5 bases). The germline V gene encodes CDR1 LNHDA and CDR2 SQIVND (reference sequence). V was pared by 6 bases and J by 12 bases, with 23 bases between. The length of the CDR3 is 14 residues. CDR3 sequence: CASSLSWGVEVDTF. The CDR3 DNA reads TGTGCCAGTAGCCTTTCGTGGGGGGTAGAAGTTGACACCTTC.

J is TRBJ2-1 and V is TRBV5-1; D could derive from TRBD1 or TRBD2 (9 bases each). This CDR3 has 18 amino acids. Trimming removed 6 bases from V and 4 bases from J, with 26 bases in between. CDR1 and CDR2 (germline): SGHRS, YFSETQ. The CDR3 bases are TGCGCCAGCAACCGGGACAGGGATCGACTAGCGGCTTACAATGAGCAGTTCTTC. Its protein is CASNRDRDRLAAYNEQFF.

The chain uses TRBV11-2 and TRBJ2-1; 12 bases align to TRBD2. Germline CDR1 SGHAT, CDR2 FQNNGV. CDR3 length equals 16 residues. V shed 3 bases and J 7 bases; nucleotides not matched to a gene: 7. CDR3: CASSFLAGGPLNEQFF. CDR3 in DNA: TGTGCCAGCAGCTTTCTAGCGGGAGGGCCGTTGAATGAGCAGTTCTTC.

V and J are TRBV24-1 and TRBJ1-2; 9 bases match TRBD1. V gave up 5 bases and J gave up 3 bases; unmatched junction bases: 3. This CDR3 comprises 14 residues. Per the germline V gene, CDR1 is KGHDR and CDR2 is SFDVKD. The CDR3, as DNA: TGTGCCACCAGTGGTACAGGGGGCGACTATGGCTACACCTTC. This gives the protein CATSGTGGDYGYTF.

The chain recombines TRBV25-1 with TRBJ1-2; D is possibly TRBD1 (5 bases). V was trimmed by 3 bases and J by 1 base, leaving 6 bases between them. Per the germline V gene, CDR1 is MGHDK and CDR2 is SYGVNS. CDR3 size: 13 residues. CDR3 sequence reads: CASSDDSNYGYTF. DNA for the CDR3: TGTGCCAGCAGTGACGACAGTAACTATGGCTACACCTTC.

The rearrangement links TRBV27 to TRBJ2-1; TRBD2 matches at 7 bases. Trimming at V came to 6 bases and at J to 5 bases, leaving 10 bases not matched to a gene. The germline V gene has CDR1 MNHEY and CDR2 SMNVEV (reference sequence). CDR3 size: 15 residues. The CDR3 reads CASSPWGGSDNEQFF. The CDR3 nucleotides read TGTGCCAGCAGCCCCTGGGGCGGGAGCGACAATGAGCAGTTCTTC.

The V call is TRBV2, the J call TRBJ2-7, with TRBD2 matching over 7 bases. After removal of 3 bases from V and 10 bases from J, the junction contained 3 bases not matched to a gene. Germline assignment: CDR1 SNHLY and CDR2 FYNNEI. CDR3 length: 11 amino acids. The CDR3 is CASSDGTNQYF. Written as DNA, the CDR3 is TGTGCCAGCAGTGATGGGACTAACCAGTACTTC.

This rearrangement joins TRBV2 to TRBJ2-7; no firm D call. V was trimmed by 2 bases and J by 3 bases, leaving 11 bases between them. The length of the CDR3 is 14 residues. Germline V gene sequence: CDR1 SNHLY, CDR2 FYNNEI. The CDR3, as DNA: TGTGCCAGCAGTGAAACCCCAAAGCACTACGAGCAGTACTTC. Its translation is CASSETPKHYEQYF. The whole variable domain, filled in from reference TRBV2 and TRBJ2-7, reads EPEVTQTPSHQVTQMGQEVILRCVPISNHLYFYWYRQILGQKVEFLVSFYNNEISEKSEIFDDQFSVERPDGSNFTLKIRSTKLEDSAMYFCASSETPKHYEQYFGPGTRLTVT.

The rearrangement links TRBV7-2 to TRBJ2-3; 8 positions match TRBD1. Losses at the gene ends were 4 bases for V and 2 bases for J; bases not matched to a gene: 8. The CDR3 has 16 residues. Germline V gene sequence: CDR1 SGHTA, CDR2 FQGNSA. This CDR3 is CASSSQGQAITDTQYF. Written as DNA, the CDR3 is TGTGCCAGCAGCTCACAGGGACAGGCAATCACAGATACGCAGTATTTT.

This clone has a single count. The chain carries TRBV2 and TRBJ2-7; D is undetermined. Germline CDR1 SNHLY, CDR2 FYNNEI. The CDR3 runs 15 residues. V dropped 1 base and J dropped 0 bases, with 10 bases sitting between them. Here the CDR3 reads CASSEGLASSYEQYF. The CDR3 nucleotides are TGTGCCAGCAGTGAAGGACTGGCAAGCTCCTACGAGCAGTACTTC.

The rearrangement uses TRBV2 and TRBJ1-5; D unresolved. Germline lookup yields CDR1 SNHLY and CDR2 FYNNEI. Between the trimmed V and J ends, which lost 4 bases and 0 bases, there was a span of 7 bases. The CDR3 runs 14 residues. The CDR3 bases are TGTGCCAGCAGTGTCACACGTAGCAATCAGCCCCAGCATTTT. This gives the protein CASSVTRSNQPQHF.

This clone showed up many times. This rearrangement joins TRBV19 to TRBJ2-3; possibly TRBD2 for D (6 bases). V was clipped by 10 bases and J by 3 bases, with 14 bases between them. Germline V gene sequence: CDR1 LNHDA, CDR2 SQIVND (reference sequence). The CDR3 totals 13 residues. The CDR3 here is CATRGSVTDTQYF. The CDR3 DNA follows: TGTGCCACCCGGGGGAGCGTGACAGATACGCAGTATTTT.

In DNA form, the CDR3 reads TGCAGTGCTAGTAGGCGGGAGTCAGATACGCAGTATTTT. Its translation: CSASRRESDTQYF. This sequence joins TRBV20-1 and TRBJ2-3, with 7 bases identical to TRBD2. The ends lost 3 bases at V and 4 bases at J; junction bases unmatched: 4. The germline V gene has CDR1 DFQATT and CDR2 SNEGSKA (reference sequence). The CDR3 is made up of 13 amino acids.

The V call is TRBV10-2, the J call TRBJ2-7; D is ambiguous. This CDR3 contains 15 residues. Germline V gene data show CDR1 as WSHSY and CDR2 as SAAADI. V gave up 4 bases and J gave up 0 bases, with 13 bases separating them. The CDR3 DNA sequence: TGCGCCAGCAGTGGTGTCGACAAAAGCTCCTACGAGCAGTACTTC. Its protein is CASSGVDKSSYEQYF.

The rearrangement links TRBV19 to TRBJ2-7, with 9 bases lining up with TRBD2. This CDR3 has 12 amino acids. Germline CDR1 reads LNHDA; CDR2 reads SQIVND (reference sequence). Trimming at V came to 8 bases and at J to 7 bases, leaving 6 bases not matched to a gene. The CDR3 spells CASSAGGWEQYF. The DNA for the CDR3 is TGTGCCAGTTCAGCGGGGGGCTGGGAGCAGTACTTC.

This clone was seen just once. The rearrangement uses TRBV30 and TRBJ2-3; D gene uncertain. Germline V gives CDR1 GTSNPN, CDR2 SVGIG (reference sequence). Trimming shortened V by 3 bases and J by 2 bases, and 9 bases separated the two germline ends. This CDR3 contains 13 residues. CDR3 in DNA: TGTGCCTGGAGCCTCGTTGTCACAGATACGCAGTATTTT. Encoded protein: CAWSLVVTDTQYF.

The chain is built from TRBV2 and TRBJ2-1; 9 positions agree with TRBD2. CDR3 length: 16 residues. Trimming cost V 3 bases and J 6 bases; bases outside gene matches: 9. CDR1 is SNHLY and CDR2 is FYNNEI in the germline V gene. CDR3 loop: CASSDSGTSSPNEQFF. Here the CDR3 DNA reads TGTGCCAGCAGTGATTCCGGGACTAGCAGCCCCAATGAGCAGTTCTTC.